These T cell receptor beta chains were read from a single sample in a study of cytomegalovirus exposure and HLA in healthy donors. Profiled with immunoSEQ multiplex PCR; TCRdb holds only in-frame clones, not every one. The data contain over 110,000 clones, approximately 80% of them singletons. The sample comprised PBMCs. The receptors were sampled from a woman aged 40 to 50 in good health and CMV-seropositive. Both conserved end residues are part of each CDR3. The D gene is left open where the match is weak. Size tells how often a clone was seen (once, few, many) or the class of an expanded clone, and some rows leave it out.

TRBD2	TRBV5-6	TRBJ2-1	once	CASSSGLAGYNEQFF	TGTGCCAGCAGCTCGGGACTAGCGGGCTACAATGAGCAGTTCTTC
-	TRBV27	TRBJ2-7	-	CASSLAGAHEQYF	TGTGCCAGCAGTTTAGCAGGGGCCCACGAGCAGTACTTC
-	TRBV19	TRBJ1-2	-	CASRQGVYGYTF	TGTGCCAGTAGGCAGGGCGTCTATGGCTACACCTTC
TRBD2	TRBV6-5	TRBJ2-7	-	CASSYSLAGGYEQYF	TGTGCCAGCAGTTACTCGCTAGCGGGAGGTTACGAGCAGTACTTC
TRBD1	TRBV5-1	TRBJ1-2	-	CASSLIGQGDYGYTF	TGCGCCAGCAGCTTGATCGGACAGGGTGACTATGGCTACACCTTC
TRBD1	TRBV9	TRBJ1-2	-	CASSGGQAYGYTF	TGTGCCAGCAGCGGGGGACAGGCCTATGGCTACACCTTC
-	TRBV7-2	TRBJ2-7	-	CASSLGLDLDEQYF	TGTGCCAGCAGCTTAGGTCTAGACCTTGACGAGCAGTACTTC
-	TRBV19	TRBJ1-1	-	CVNTPIAAFF	TGTGTCAATACGCCCATTGCGGCTTTCTTT
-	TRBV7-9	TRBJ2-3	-	CSSSLTGRSDTQYF	TGTTCCAGCAGCTTGACAGGGAGGTCGGATACGCAGTATTTT
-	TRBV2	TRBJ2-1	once	CASSGSGGEQFF	TGTGCCAGCAGCGGGAGTGGTGGTGAGCAGTTCTTC
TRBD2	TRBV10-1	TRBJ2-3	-	CASSDRGSGTQYF	TGCGCCAGCAGTGATCGCGGGAGTGGTACGCAGTATTTT
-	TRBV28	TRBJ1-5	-	CASLAGGNQPQHF	TGTGCCAGCCTTGCGGGGGGCAATCAGCCCCAGCATTTT
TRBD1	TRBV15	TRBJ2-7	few	CATSFGTAYEQYF	TGTGCCACCAGCTTCGGGACAGCCTACGAGCAGTACTTC
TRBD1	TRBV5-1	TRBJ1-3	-	CASSGDRAGNTIYF	TGCGCCAGCAGCGGGGACAGGGCTGGAAACACCATATATTTT
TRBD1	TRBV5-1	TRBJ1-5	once	CASSFGQGRNQPQHF	TGCGCCAGCAGCTTCGGACAGGGGAGAAATCAGCCCCAGCATTTT
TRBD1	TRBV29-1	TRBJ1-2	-	CSVEVFGQGGYTF	TGCAGCGTTGAAGTATTCGGACAGGGTGGGTACACCTTC
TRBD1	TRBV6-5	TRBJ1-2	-	CASRTDRDYGYTF	TGTGCCAGCAGAACGGACAGGGACTATGGCTACACCTTC
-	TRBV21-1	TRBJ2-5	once	CASSKDRIKETQYF	TGTGCCAGCAGCAAAGACAGGATCAAAGAGACCCAGTACTTC
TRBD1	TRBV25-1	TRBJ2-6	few	CASTYDRAGANVLTF	TGTGCCAGCACCTATGACAGGGCTGGGGCCAACGTCCTGACTTTC
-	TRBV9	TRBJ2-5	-	CASGRLPGETQYF	TGTGCCAGCGGAAGACTACCGGGGGAGACCCAGTACTTC
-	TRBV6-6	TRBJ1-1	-	CASSYGTRGAEAFF	TGTGCCAGCAGTTACGGGACCCGGGGGGCTGAAGCTTTCTTT
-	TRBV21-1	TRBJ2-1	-	CASSSKGLATYNEQFF	TGTGCCAGCAGCTCAAAGGGACTAGCTACCTACAATGAGCAGTTCTTC
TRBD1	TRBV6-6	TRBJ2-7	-	CASRRDSYEQYF	TGTGCCAGCAGACGGGACAGCTACGAGCAGTACTTC
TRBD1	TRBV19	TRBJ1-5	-	CASSIQGDQPQHF	TGTGCCAGTAGTATACAGGGGGATCAGCCCCAGCATTTT
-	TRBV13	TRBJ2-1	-	CASSLGLTSPEQFF	TGTGCCAGCAGCTTAGGCCTTACTAGTCCTGAGCAGTTCTTC
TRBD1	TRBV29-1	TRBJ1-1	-	CSALTAGTGATEAFF	TGCAGCGCTCTGACCGCCGGGACAGGGGCCACTGAAGCTTTCTTT
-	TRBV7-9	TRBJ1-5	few	CASSSQGLGQPQHF	TGTGCCAGCAGCTCACAGGGTTTAGGGCAGCCCCAGCATTTT
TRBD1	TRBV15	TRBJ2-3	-	CATSTGQGSTDTQYF	TGTGCCACCAGCACAGGACAGGGCAGCACAGATACGCAGTATTTT